The rows below give T cell receptor beta chains drawn from one sample of a study of T-cell reconstitution after alpha-beta-depleted transplantation in children. In TCRdb, the PCR reads were re-called with MiXCR into one record per CDR3 protein. The table lists approximately 340,000 distinct CDR3 sequences, 10% of them singletons. Sequenced here: PBMCs from the stem cell graft donor, sampled from the stem cell graft. The receptor source for this set is a human donor who donated a stem cell graft to a child with acute lymphoblastic leukemia. Both conserved end residues are part of each CDR3.

TRBJ1-6	15	TRBV20-1	CSARIPGGANSPLHF
TRBJ2-7	15	TRBV12-3/TRBV12-4	CASTPYGKGGYEQYF
TRBJ1-2	15	TRBV4-1	CASSPLPGPRRGYTF
TRBJ2-3	15	TRBV7-2	CASSRTGIEVDTQYF
TRBJ2-7	16	TRBV12-3/TRBV12-4	CASSSRELMGSYEQYF
TRBJ2-3	15	TRBV9	CASSQPGRPGDTQYF
TRBJ1-1	16	TRBV5-4	CASSPPHGGARGEAFF
TRBJ2-2	14	TRBV9	CASSARLLTGELFF
TRBJ1-2	15	TRBV15	CATSSYRTDNYGYTF
TRBJ2-1	16	TRBV12-3/TRBV12-4	CASSLGGREGYNEQFF
TRBJ2-5	13	TRBV24-1	CATAAGGSETQYF
TRBJ2-5	15	TRBV27	CASSGGLAGGETQYF
TRBJ2-4	14	TRBV7-9	CASSFGARGDIQYF
TRBJ2-7	18	TRBV27	CASSSGQGNSLVMYEQYF
TRBJ2-1	15	TRBV28	CASSLRLAGANEQFF
TRBJ2-3	17	TRBV4-2	CASSQEGLSGSTDTQYF
TRBJ2-6	15	TRBV9	CASSVSGSGANVLTF
TRBJ1-1	14	TRBV29-1	CSVASGSRVAEAFF
TRBJ2-1	16	TRBV6-5	CASSYSPGLGNNEQFF
TRBJ2-7	15	TRBV28	CASSSRGTENYEQYF
TRBJ2-1	15	TRBV10-3	CATGGAGRVFSEQFF
TRBJ2-5	11	TRBV20-1	CSTGTEETQYF
TRBJ2-1	15	TRBV20-1	CSAPFPGHRYNEQFF
TRBJ2-7	19	TRBV6-5	CASSWMGLAGETNFYEQYF
TRBJ2-5	17	TRBV4-1	CASSSIGLAGLGETQYF
TRBJ1-2	12	TRBV27	CASRIHRGRYTF
TRBJ2-1	12	TRBV6-5	CASGSPAHEQFF
TRBJ2-2	14	TRBV28	CASSFGTETGELFF
TRBJ2-1	19	TRBV5-1	CASSLVGASGRDRVNEQFF
TRBJ2-7	14	TRBV28	CASSSGQGPYEQYF
TRBJ1-1	17	TRBV7-9	CASSLARSTAMNTEAFF
TRBJ2-6	15	TRBV29-1	CSVSGQNGGANVLTF
TRBJ2-1	15	TRBV7-8	CASSLGGAENNEQFF
TRBJ2-5	15	TRBV20-1	CSARVGGRAQETQYF
TRBJ1-1	13	TRBV5-5	CASSLNGGAEAFF
TRBJ2-5	13	TRBV5-6	CAMSHTGDKTQYF
TRBJ2-5	13	TRBV20-1	CSARETVQETQYF
TRBJ2-7	16	TRBV20-1	CSAKARTGASSYEQYF
TRBJ2-3	15	TRBV10-3	CASRDRTSGTDTQYF
TRBJ1-5	16	TRBV20-1	CSARVKVPAGDQPQHF
TRBJ2-1	19	TRBV5-1	CASSLGLAGVNRKMDEQFF
TRBJ2-7	14	TRBV29-1	CSVMRQGLNYEQYF
TRBJ2-7	13	TRBV9	CASSVASGFEQYF
TRBJ2-7	15	TRBV5-1	CASSLTLGTSYEQYF
TRBJ2-2	16	TRBV5-1	CASSLGDRELSGELFF